This TCR beta chain emerged from a study of lymphopenia after photon versus proton radiotherapy. TCRdb's copy holds only in-frame clones and misses some; the assay was immunoSEQ multiplex PCR. Of 150,000 to 200,000 clones in the sample, 80% to 90% were seen once. Study results and limitations: Only patients who died were analyzed for survival; proton advantage is unproven. After lymphocyte nadir, photon-treated repertoires showed oligoclonal expansion, especially CD8+ Temra. Relative stability marked proton patients; photon patients lost diversity and naive cells. A bigger post-nadir fall in TCR diversity correlated inversely with survival time in deceased patients.

Points on this clone: Its antigen is unknown.

Trimming pared 3 bases from V and 1 base from J, leaving 12 bases between. Germline V lookup: CDR1 SQVTM, CDR2 ANQGSEA. The CDR3 covers 14 residues. The chain employs TRBV29-1 and TRBJ2-5; D is unclear. The sample in question was peripheral blood, obtained from a patient treated with photon-based radiotherapy. This receptor was taken from a man aged 45-60 years with gastric cancer. CDR3 bases: TGCAGCGTTGAGTCTGTGGGCGGCCAAGAGACCCAGTACTTC. Translation gives CSVESVGGQETQYF. The full variable domain, completed using reference TRBV29-1 and TRBJ2-5, is SAVISQKPSRDICQRGTSLTIQCQVDSQVTMMFWYRQQPGQSLTLIATANQGSEATYESGFVIDKFPISRPNLTFSTLTVSNMSPEDSSIYLCSVESVGGQETQYFGPGTRLLVL.